A single sample is the source of the 32 T cell receptor beta chains below, sequenced in a study of shared clonotypes between healthy human individuals. Sequenced by immunoSEQ multiplex PCR; TCRdb stores in-frame clones only, minus some. The sample gives about 2.4 million clones, more than 80% of which show up once; roughly 0.15% is in the top ten. The sequencing sample was made of naive CD4+ T cells sorted from blood. As to subset: CD45RA+ positively selected. The receptors were gathered from a young man in good health.

The chain recombines TRBV6-5 with TRBJ2-1; D remains unclear. The germline CDR1 and CDR2 sequences are MNHEY and SVGAGI. The CDR3 has 16 residues. Trimming shortened V by 4 bases and J by 2 bases, and 15 bases separated the two germline ends. Here the CDR3 reads CASSSYSGVPYNEQFF. CDR3 nucleotides: TGTGCCAGCAGTTCTTATAGTGGGGTCCCCTACAATGAGCAGTTCTTC.

The rearrangement joins TRBV6-5 to TRBJ2-3, with 8 bases matching TRBD1. Germline V gene sequence: CDR1 MNHEY, CDR2 SVGAGI. Trimming removed 4 bases from V and 4 bases from J; junction bases left unmatched: 4. The CDR3 loop spans 14 amino acids. The CDR3 spells CASSSGQGSDTQYF. In nucleotides, the CDR3 is TGTGCCAGCAGTTCTGGACAGGGTTCAGATACGCAGTATTTT.

The genes are TRBV30 and TRBJ1-2; 10 bases agree with TRBD1. Germline assignment: CDR1 GTSNPN and CDR2 SVGIG (reference sequence). V dropped 3 bases and J dropped 4; count of bases not matched to a gene: 5. The CDR3 has 14 residues. CDR3 in amino acids: CAWRTGGAIYGYTF. DNA of the CDR3: TGTGCCTGGAGGACAGGGGGCGCCATCTATGGCTACACCTTC. Full variable domain (outside the CDR3, taken from reference TRBV30 and TRBJ1-2): SQTIHQWPATLVQPVGSPLSLECTVEGTSNPNLYWYRQAAGRGLQLLFYSVGIGQISSEVPQNLSASRPQDRQFILSSKKLLLSDSGFYLCAWRTGGAIYGYTFGSGTRLTVV.

The chain recombines TRBV5-4 with TRBJ2-1; D is uncertain. CDR3 length: 16 amino acids. From germline, CDR1 is SGHNT and CDR2 YYREEE (reference sequence). V lost 3 bases, J lost 0 bases, and 13 bases lay in between. The CDR3 region is CASSSPSKGSYNEQFF. CDR3 nucleotide sequence: TGTGCCAGCAGCTCCCCCTCAAAGGGCTCCTACAATGAGCAGTTCTTC.

The chain is built from TRBV11-2 and TRBJ1-4; TRBD1 is a possible D gene (5 bases). Germline CDR1 and CDR2: SGHAT and FQNNGV. V was shortened by 4 bases and J by 4 bases, with 25 bases between the two germline ends. This CDR3 is built from 19 residues. CDR3 region: CASSSRRGRASDRNEKLFF. The DNA for the CDR3 is TGTGCCAGCAGCTCTAGGCGGGGCAGGGCCAGCGACCGTAATGAAAAACTGTTTTTT.

This clone is a singleton in its sample. The chain links TRBV6-1 to TRBJ1-1, with D possibly TRBD1 on 5 matching bases. CDR3 length: 13 residues. Germline V CDR1 and CDR2: MNHNS, SASEGT. Trimming stripped 6 bases from V and 9 bases from J, with 17 bases between. The CDR3 sequence is CASSVTDGGKAFF. CDR3 nucleotides: TGTGCCAGCAGCGTGACGGACGGGGGGAAAGCTTTCTTT.

CDR3 DNA sequence: TGTGCCAGCAGCCAGGGACTAGCGGGGACCTACGAGCAGTACTTC. Its protein is CASSQGLAGTYEQYF. The chain carries TRBV5-4 and TRBJ2-7, with TRBD2 matching over 13 bases. This CDR3 has 15 amino acids. The J segment lost 2 bases and the V segment lost 4 bases, leaving 3 bases of the junction unmatched. In germline, CDR1 is SGHNT, CDR2 YYREEE (reference sequence).

The rearrangement links TRBV5-6 to TRBJ1-1, with 7 bases matching TRBD1. CDR1 is SGHDT and CDR2 is YYEEEE in the germline V gene. V was clipped by 9 bases and J by 0 bases; unmatched bases: 5. This CDR3 has 13 amino acids. This CDR3 is CATLGQLNTEAFF. CDR3 nucleotide sequence: TGTGCCACCCTGGGACAGCTGAACACTGAAGCTTTCTTT.

This chain joins TRBV7-5 and TRBJ1-4. TRBV7-5 is shown as a pseudogene. The CDR3 is 15 amino acids. The chain's CDR3 is CARSLVESGGEKLFF. The CDR3 DNA is TGTGCCAGAAGCTTAGTAGAGAGTGGGGGTGAAAAACTGTTTTTT.

This rearrangement joins TRBV5-5 to TRBJ2-7, with 8 nucleotides matching TRBD2. The CDR3 spans 15 residues. V trimming: 0 bases; J trimming: 3 bases; junction bases outside the gene matches: 5. In germline, CDR1 is SGHKS, CDR2 YYEKEE (reference sequence). Here the CDR3 reads CASSLVGGDFYEQYF. CDR3 sequence (DNA): TGTGCCAGCAGCTTGGTCGGGGGGGATTTCTACGAGCAGTACTTC.

This rearrangement joins TRBV28 to TRBJ1-6; D gene ambiguous. V was pared by 7 bases and J by 5 bases, with 12 bases between. Germline V lookup: CDR1 MDHEN, CDR2 SYDVKM. The CDR3 loop spans 14 amino acids. The CDR3 loop reads CASNSGSNNSPLHF. The CDR3 nucleotides are TGTGCCAGCAATTCGGGGTCCAATAATTCACCCCTCCACTTT.

This clone has a single count. The V gene is TRBV28, the J gene TRBJ1-2; tentatively, D is TRBD1 (5 bases). CDR3 length: 13 residues. The V end was cut by 8 bases, the J end by 6 bases, with 16 bases between. Germline loops: CDR1 MDHEN, CDR2 SYDVKM. DNA of the CDR3: TGTGCCAGCTCCCTACAGGTTACCGATGGCTACACCTTC. Protein sequence: CASSLQVTDGYTF.

The chain combines TRBV10-3 with TRBJ2-3; the match to TRBD2 covers 7 bases. The V gene end was trimmed by 11 bases and the J gene end by 5 bases; junction bases not matched to a gene: 16. The CDR3 spans 15 residues. Germline lookup yields CDR1 ENHRY and CDR2 SYGVKD. In nucleotides, the CDR3 is TGTGCCTGCGGGGGAGGAACGAATTCCGGAGATACGCAGTATTTT. It codes for CACGGGTNSGDTQYF.

About this clone: Other nucleotide sequences from this sample produce the same CDR3. The V and J genes are TRBV28 and TRBJ2-7, with D maybe TRBD2 (7 bases). The germline V gene encodes CDR1 MDHEN and CDR2 SYDVKM. The CDR3 sequence is 14 residues long. V was pared by 5 bases and J by 2 bases, with 13 bases between. CDR3: CASSPTGGPYEQYF. In DNA, the CDR3 is TGTGCCAGCAGTCCGACGGGGGGCCCCTACGAGCAGTACTTC.

A note on this clone: The same CDR3 is also encoded by other DNA sequences in this sample. This chain connects TRBV20-1 to TRBJ1-3; D call uncertain. The CDR3 sequence is 11 residues long. The V and J ends lost 3 bases and 2 bases respectively, with 2 bases between them. The germline V gene has CDR1 DFQATT and CDR2 SNEGSKA (reference sequence). The CDR3: CSARPGNTIYF. The DNA of the CDR3 is TGCAGTGCTAGGCCTGGAAACACCATATATTTT.

V and J are TRBV10-3 and TRBJ2-1; the match to TRBD2 covers 8 bases. Germline V gives CDR1 ENHRY, CDR2 SYGVKD. The CDR3 covers 15 residues. V lost 7 bases to trimming and J lost 8 bases; unmatched junction nucleotides: 13. This CDR3 reads CAITQSPAGVDEQFF. The CDR3 DNA reads as TGTGCCATCACCCAAAGCCCAGCGGGAGTTGATGAGCAGTTCTTC.

Points on this clone: Other DNA sequences of this sample code for an identical CDR3. The rearrangement joins TRBV2 to TRBJ1-5, with 11 positions matching TRBD1. The V gene's germline CDR1 is SNHLY and CDR2 FYNNEI. CDR3 size: 15 residues. V dropped 4 bases and J dropped 7; count of bases not matched to a gene: 6. The CDR3 loop reads CASSAGQGARQPQHF. The CDR3 DNA reads as TGTGCCAGCAGTGCCGGACAGGGGGCTAGACAGCCCCAGCATTTT.

V gene TRBV27 combines with J gene TRBJ2-5; the match to TRBD1 covers 8 bases. Germline loops: CDR1 MNHEY, CDR2 SMNVEV (reference sequence). Germline trimming cut 3 bases from V and 6 bases from J; bases unmatched to any gene: 6. This CDR3 spans 14 amino acids. The DNA for the CDR3 is TGTGCCAGCAGTTTTCAGGGGGCCTTGAAGACCCAGTACTTC. Residues: CASSFQGALKTQYF.

The sample holds one count of this clone. CDR3 sequence reads: CASSAGGAGNYEQYF. CDR3 DNA: TGTGCCAGCAGCGCAGGGGGCGCTGGTAACTACGAGCAGTACTTC. The chain joins TRBV2 to TRBJ2-7; the match to TRBD1 covers 8 bases. This CDR3 region has 15 residues. Germline CDR1 is SNHLY and CDR2 is FYNNEI. V was clipped by 6 bases and J by 3 bases; unmatched bases: 10.

The J gene is TRBJ1-6, the V gene TRBV7-9, with TRBD1 matching 9 bases. Germline CDR1 reads SEHNR; CDR2 reads FQNEAQ (reference sequence). This CDR3 contains 16 residues. Germline trimming cut 4 bases from V and 7 bases from J; bases unmatched to any gene: 8. The CDR3 region is CASSSGTGFSNSPLHF. In nucleotides, the CDR3 is TGTGCCAGCAGCTCCGGGACAGGGTTCTCAAATTCACCCCTCCACTTT.

The V and J genes are TRBV6-6 and TRBJ2-5; 9 bases agree with TRBD1. Germline-derived CDR1 and CDR2 are MNHNY and SVGAGI (reference sequence). The CDR3 is 15 amino acids. V was clipped by 6 bases and J by 5 bases; unmatched bases: 10. CDR3 in DNA: TGTGCCAGCAGCCGGGGGACAGGGCGAGAGGAGACCCAGTACTTC. Its translation is CASSRGTGREETQYF.

The chain links TRBV9 to TRBJ2-3; TRBD2 matches at 7 bases. The CDR3 runs to 15 residues. CDR1 and CDR2 (germline): SGDLS, YYNGEE. V was clipped by 2 bases and J by 2 bases; unmatched bases: 5. CDR3: CASSVLTSPTDTQYF. As DNA, the CDR3 is TGTGCCAGCAGCGTCCTGACTAGCCCCACAGATACGCAGTATTTT. The full variable domain, rest sourced from reference TRBV9 and TRBJ2-3, is DSGVTQTPKHLITATGQRVTLRCSPRSGDLSVYWYQQSLDQGLQFLIQYYNGEERAKGNILERFSAQQFPDLHSELNLSSLELGDSALYFCASSVLTSPTDTQYFGPGTRLTVL.

The V gene is TRBV2, the J gene TRBJ2-5, with TRBD2 identical over 7 bases. This CDR3 spans 12 amino acids. Trimming removed 5 bases from V and 9 bases from J; junction bases left unmatched: 6. CDR1 is SNHLY and CDR2 is FYNNEI in the germline V gene. This CDR3 reads CASSREGGPQYF. DNA for the CDR3: TGTGCCAGCAGTCGAGAGGGAGGGCCCCAGTACTTC.

This clone is a singleton in its sample. The rearrangement uses TRBV2 and TRBJ2-2; D remains ambiguous. The V gene's germline CDR1 is SNHLY and CDR2 FYNNEI. The CDR3 covers 15 residues. The V end lost 3 bases, the J end lost 1 base, and 9 bases lay between the germline ends. The CDR3: CASSEWSRNTGELFF. In nucleotides, the CDR3 is TGTGCCAGCAGTGAGTGGTCACGGAACACCGGGGAGCTGTTTTTT.

The chain has TRBV10-3 and TRBJ2-1, with 12 positions matching TRBD2. V shed 10 bases, J shed 10 bases, and the junction held 11 bases outside the gene matches. Germline-derived CDR1 and CDR2 are ENHRY and SYGVKD. The CDR3 spans 14 residues. As DNA, the CDR3 is TGTGCCACGAGACTAGCGGGAGATTCTGGCGAGCAGTTCTTC. Translating gives CATRLAGDSGEQFF.

This clone has just a few counts. The chain is built from TRBV5-4 and TRBJ1-2; no definite D call. This CDR3 is 14 amino acids long. Deletions cut 1 base from V and 10 bases from J, with 17 bases between. The germline CDR1 and CDR2 sequences are SGHNT and YYREEE (reference sequence). CDR3 sequence: CASSLFQRYLDYTF. CDR3 nucleotides: TGTGCCAGCAGCTTGTTCCAGCGCTATTTGGACTACACCTTC.

The chain links TRBV15 to TRBJ1-2; 7 positions agree with TRBD1. The germline CDR1 and CDR2 sequences are LNHNV and YYDKDF (reference sequence). The CDR3 spans 14 residues. J lost 8 bases, V lost 4 bases, and 10 bases had no gene match. CDR3 bases: TGTGCCACCAGCACCCCACAGGGGTCGGACGGCTACACCTTC. Its translation: CATSTPQGSDGYTF.

This clone has only a few counts. V is TRBV6-1 and J is TRBJ1-1; D is unclear. CDR3 length equals 13 residues. Per the germline V gene, CDR1 is MNHNS and CDR2 is SASEGT. With 6 bases removed from V and 5 bases from J, the gap between germline ends came to 13 bases. The CDR3 sequence is CASSRGPETEAFF. In nucleotides, the CDR3 is TGTGCCAGCAGCCGTGGGCCCGAAACTGAAGCTTTCTTT.

For this clone: Other DNA variants within this sample encode the same CDR3. The gene calls are TRBV7-2 and TRBJ1-5; no reliable D call. This CDR3 comprises 13 residues. Per the germline V gene, CDR1 is SGHTA and CDR2 is FQGNSA. The V end lost 5 bases, the J end lost 2 bases, and 7 bases lay between the germline ends. The CDR3 sequence: CASSPGGNQPQHF. In DNA form, the CDR3 reads TGTGCCAGCAGCCCCGGTGGCAATCAGCCCCAGCATTTT.

In its sample, this clone was seen once. The chain uses TRBV14 and TRBJ2-7, with unresolved D. This CDR3 comprises 12 residues. V was shortened by 3 bases and J by 4 bases, with 7 bases between the two germline ends. Germline V gene lookup returns CDR1 SGHDN and CDR2 FVKESK. CDR3 sequence reads: CASSQPGYEQYF. The CDR3 DNA sequence: TGTGCCAGCAGCCAGCCCGGATACGAGCAGTACTTC.

This clone occurred once. The V call is TRBV15, the J call TRBJ1-4; 7 nucleotides align to TRBD1. CDR3 length equals 18 residues. J gave up 7 bases and V 3 bases, and 17 bases lay outside the gene matches. Germline-derived CDR1 and CDR2 are LNHNV and YYDKDF (reference sequence). The CDR3: CATSSPLQGVARGEKLFF. In DNA, the CDR3 is TGTGCCACCAGCAGCCCCCTGCAGGGGGTGGCCCGAGGTGAAAAACTGTTTTTT.

V and J are TRBV7-9 and TRBJ1-1, with 7 bases aligning to TRBD1. Per germline, CDR1 SEHNR and CDR2 FQNEAQ (reference sequence). The CDR3 contains 15 residues. V shed 2 bases, J shed 1 base, and the junction held 4 bases outside the gene matches. The CDR3 is CASSLPRTGNTEAFF. The CDR3 DNA reads as TGTGCCAGCAGCTTACCGCGGACAGGGAACACTGAAGCTTTCTTT.